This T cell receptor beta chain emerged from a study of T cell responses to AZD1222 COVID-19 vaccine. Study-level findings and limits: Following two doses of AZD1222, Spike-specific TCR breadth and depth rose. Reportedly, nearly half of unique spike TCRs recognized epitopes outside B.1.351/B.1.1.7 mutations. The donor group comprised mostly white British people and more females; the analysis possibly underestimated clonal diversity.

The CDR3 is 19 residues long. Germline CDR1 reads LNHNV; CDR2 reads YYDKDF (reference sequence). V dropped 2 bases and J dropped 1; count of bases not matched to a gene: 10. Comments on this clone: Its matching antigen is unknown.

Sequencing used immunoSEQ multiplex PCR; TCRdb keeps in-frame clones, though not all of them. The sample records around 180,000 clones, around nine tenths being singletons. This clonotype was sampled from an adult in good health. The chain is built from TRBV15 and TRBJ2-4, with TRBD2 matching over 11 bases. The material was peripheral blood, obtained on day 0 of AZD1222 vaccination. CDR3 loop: CATSRILAGAGSAKNIQYF. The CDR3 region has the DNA TGTGCCACCAGCAGAATACTAGCGGGGGCGGGAAGCGCCAAAAACATTCAGTACTTC.